The 9 T cell receptor beta chains reported below all come from one sample, sequenced in a study of T cell responses to AZD1222 COVID-19 vaccine. Here immunoSEQ multiplex PCR was the method, and the copy in TCRdb shows in-frame clones only, minus some. The table records over 85,000 clones, 92% of them present only once. Sequencing used peripheral blood, obtained on day 0 of AZD1222 vaccination. The receptors here all came from an adult in good health.

The CDR3 sequence is CATSGDSHTDTQYF. The CDR3 DNA follows: TGTGCCACCAGTGGCGACAGCCACACAGATACGCAGTATTTT. This chain connects TRBV24-1 to TRBJ2-3; maybe TRBD1 (5 bases). V was clipped by 5 bases and J by 2 bases, with 10 bases between them. There are 14 residues in the CDR3. Germline values: CDR1 KGHDR, CDR2 SFDVKD.

The chain couples TRBV7-9 to TRBJ1-2, with D unclear. Trimming cost V 4 bases and J 6 bases, with 21 bases left between them. This CDR3 has 16 amino acids. Germline V CDR1 and CDR2: SEHNR, FQNEAQ (reference sequence). The CDR3 DNA reads TGTGCCAGCAGCTCCCTTCCGACCGCGCCCTACGATGGCTACACCTTC. Amino acids: CASSSLPTAPYDGYTF. Full variable domain (missing parts from reference TRBV7-9 and TRBJ1-2): DTGVSQNPRHKITKRGQNVTFRCDPISEHNRLYWYRQTLGQGPEFLTYFQNEAQLEKSRLLSDRFSAERPKGSFSTLEIQRTEQGDSAMYLCASSSLPTAPYDGYTFGSGTRLTVV.

The chain joins TRBV6-1 to TRBJ1-2; D is uncertain. The germline gives CDR1 MNHNS, CDR2 SASEGT. V lost 2 bases and J lost 8, with 3 bases in between. The CDR3 length is 10 residues. The CDR3 here is CASSEWGYTF. CDR3 coding DNA: TGTGCCAGCAGTGAATGGGGCTACACCTTC.

This clone was detected only once. The CDR3 spells CASSQGSGVSGYTF. In DNA, the CDR3 is TGTGCCAGCAGCCAAGGATCAGGGGTCTCTGGCTACACCTTC. The V call is TRBV4-2, the J call TRBJ1-2, with D possibly being TRBD1 (6 bases). The germline V and J ends were trimmed by 1 base and 7 bases, with 13 bases remaining between them. The V gene's germline CDR1 is LGHNA and CDR2 YNFKEQ. The CDR3 sequence is 14 residues long.

CDR3 nucleotides: TGTGCCAGCAGTCCCTACCGGGATACGCAGTATTTT. Translation gives CASSPYRDTQYF. The chain recombines TRBV6-5 with TRBJ2-3; no firm D call. Germline V gene sequence: CDR1 MNHEY, CDR2 SVGAGI. Trimming removed 5 bases from V and 6 bases from J, with 9 bases in between. The CDR3 totals 12 residues.

The chain carries TRBV6-4 and TRBJ1-2; D unclear. Trimming removed 3 bases from V and 5 bases from J, with 7 bases in between. CDR1 and CDR2 (germline): MRHNA, SNTAGT. This CDR3 is built from 12 residues. Here the CDR3 reads CASSDNLYGYTF. CDR3 DNA sequence: TGTGCCAGCAGTGATAATCTATATGGCTACACCTTC.

The chain links TRBV28 to TRBJ2-7; D is ambiguous. CDR1 is MDHEN, CDR2 SYDVKM, per germline. The CDR3 runs to 12 residues. V lost 5 bases to trimming and J lost 3 bases, with 8 bases between them. As DNA, the CDR3 is TGTGCCAGCAGTCCCGCCGTCTACGAGCAGTACTTC. It is translated as CASSPAVYEQYF.

This chain uses TRBV11-3 with TRBJ2-5; the D gene is possibly TRBD1 (6 bases). The ends were cut back, 3 bases at V and 2 bases at J, with 10 bases in the middle. This CDR3 contains 14 residues. Per the germline V gene, CDR1 is SGHNT and CDR2 is YENEEA. CDR3 amino acids: CASSLDREQETQYF. The CDR3 DNA follows: TGTGCCAGCAGCTTGGACAGAGAACAAGAGACCCAGTACTTC. Using reference TRBV11-3 and TRBJ2-5 for the parts outside the CDR3, the full variable domain is EAGVVQSPRYKIIEKKQPVAFWCNPISGHNTLYWYLQNLGQGPELLIRYENEEAVDDSQLPKDRFSAERLKGVDSTLKIQPAELGDSAVYLCASSLDREQETQYFGPGTRLLVL.

The chain employs TRBV28 and TRBJ2-1, with 7 bases fitting TRBD1. Germline-derived CDR1 and CDR2 are MDHEN and SYDVKM. The length of the CDR3 is 19 residues. V was clipped by 3 bases and J by 0 bases; unmatched bases: 14. This chain's CDR3 is CASSFQPGTVTSSYNEQFF. The DNA for the CDR3 is TGTGCCAGCAGTTTTCAGCCTGGGACAGTCACTAGCTCCTACAATGAGCAGTTCTTC.